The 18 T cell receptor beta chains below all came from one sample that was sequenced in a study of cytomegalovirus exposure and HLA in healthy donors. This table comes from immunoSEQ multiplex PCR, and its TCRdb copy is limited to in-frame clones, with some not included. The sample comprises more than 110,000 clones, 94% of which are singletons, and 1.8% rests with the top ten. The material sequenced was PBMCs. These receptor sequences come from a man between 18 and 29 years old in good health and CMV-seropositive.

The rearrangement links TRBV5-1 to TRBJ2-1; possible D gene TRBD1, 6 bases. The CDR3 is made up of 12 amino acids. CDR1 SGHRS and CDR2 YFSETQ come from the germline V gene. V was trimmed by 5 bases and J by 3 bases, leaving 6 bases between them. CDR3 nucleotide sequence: TGCGCCAGCAGGGACAGCTACAATGAGCAGTTCTTC. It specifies CASRDSYNEQFF.

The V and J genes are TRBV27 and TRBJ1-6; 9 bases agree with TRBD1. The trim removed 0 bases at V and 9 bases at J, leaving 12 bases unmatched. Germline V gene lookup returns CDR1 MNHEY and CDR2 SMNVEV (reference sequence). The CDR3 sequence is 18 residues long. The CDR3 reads CASSLSPGGTGFSSPLHF. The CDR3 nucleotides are TGTGCCAGCAGTTTATCCCCTGGAGGGACAGGGTTTTCTTCACCCCTCCACTTT.

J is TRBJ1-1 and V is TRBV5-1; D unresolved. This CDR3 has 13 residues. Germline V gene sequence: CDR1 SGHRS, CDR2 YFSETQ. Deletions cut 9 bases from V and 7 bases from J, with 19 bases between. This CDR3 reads CATKNSGLDEAFF. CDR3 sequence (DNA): TGCGCCACTAAGAACAGTGGGTTAGATGAAGCTTTCTTT.

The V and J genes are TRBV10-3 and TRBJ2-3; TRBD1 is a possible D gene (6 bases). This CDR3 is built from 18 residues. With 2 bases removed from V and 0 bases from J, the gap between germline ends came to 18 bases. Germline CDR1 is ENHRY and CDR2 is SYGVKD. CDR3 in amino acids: CAISELFITGKSTDTQYF. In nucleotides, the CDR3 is TGTGCCATCAGTGAGCTATTTATAACAGGGAAGAGCACAGATACGCAGTATTTT.

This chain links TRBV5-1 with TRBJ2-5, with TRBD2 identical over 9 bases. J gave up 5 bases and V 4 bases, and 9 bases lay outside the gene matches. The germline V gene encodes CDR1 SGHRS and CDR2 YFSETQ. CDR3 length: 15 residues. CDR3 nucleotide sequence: TGCGCCAGCAGCATCTTAGCGGGAGTCGTTGAGACCCAGTACTTC. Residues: CASSILAGVVETQYF.

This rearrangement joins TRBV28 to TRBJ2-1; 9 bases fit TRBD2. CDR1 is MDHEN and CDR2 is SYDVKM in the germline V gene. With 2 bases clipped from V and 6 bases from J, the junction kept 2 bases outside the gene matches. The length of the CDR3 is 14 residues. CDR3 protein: CASSLRREGNEQFF. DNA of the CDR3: TGTGCCAGCAGTTTACGGCGGGAGGGCAATGAGCAGTTCTTC.

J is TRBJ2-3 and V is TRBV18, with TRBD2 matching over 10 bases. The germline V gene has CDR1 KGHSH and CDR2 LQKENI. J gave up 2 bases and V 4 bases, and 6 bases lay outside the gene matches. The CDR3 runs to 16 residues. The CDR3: CASSRLTSGVTDTQYF. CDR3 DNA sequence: TGTGCCAGCTCACGCCTAACTAGCGGGGTCACAGATACGCAGTATTTT.

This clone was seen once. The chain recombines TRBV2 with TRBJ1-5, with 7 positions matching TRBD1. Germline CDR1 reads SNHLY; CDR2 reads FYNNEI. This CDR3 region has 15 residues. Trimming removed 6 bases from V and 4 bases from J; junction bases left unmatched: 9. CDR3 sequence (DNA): TGTGCCAGCAGAGACGGGACAGTCAAAAATCAGCCCCAGCATTTT. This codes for CASRDGTVKNQPQHF.

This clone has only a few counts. DNA of the CDR3: TGTGCCTGGCAGACAGGGAATGGAAACACCATATATTTT. The encoded protein is CAWQTGNGNTIYF. The chain employs TRBV30 and TRBJ1-3, with 7 bases identical to TRBD1. This CDR3 contains 13 residues. The germline gives CDR1 GTSNPN, CDR2 SVGIG (reference sequence). J lost 3 bases, V lost 5 bases, and 4 bases had no gene match.

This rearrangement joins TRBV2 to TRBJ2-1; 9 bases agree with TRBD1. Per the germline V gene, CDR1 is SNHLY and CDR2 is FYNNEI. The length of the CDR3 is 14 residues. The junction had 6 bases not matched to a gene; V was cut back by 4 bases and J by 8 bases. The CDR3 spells CASSGQGGGDEQFF. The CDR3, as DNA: TGTGCCAGCAGTGGACAGGGGGGAGGGGATGAGCAGTTCTTC.

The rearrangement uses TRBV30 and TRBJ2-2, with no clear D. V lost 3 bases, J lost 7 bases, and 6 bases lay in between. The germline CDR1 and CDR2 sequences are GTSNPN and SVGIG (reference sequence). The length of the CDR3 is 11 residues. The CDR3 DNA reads TGTGCCTGGAGGGCTCTCGGGGAGCTGTTTTTT. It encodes CAWRALGELFF.

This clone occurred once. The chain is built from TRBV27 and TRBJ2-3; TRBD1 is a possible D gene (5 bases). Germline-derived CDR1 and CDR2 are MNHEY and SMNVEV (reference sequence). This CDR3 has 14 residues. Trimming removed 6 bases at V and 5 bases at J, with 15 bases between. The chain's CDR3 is CASSLRDGRDTQYF. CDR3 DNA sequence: TGTGCCAGCAGCCTCAGGGATGGCAGAGATACGCAGTATTTT.

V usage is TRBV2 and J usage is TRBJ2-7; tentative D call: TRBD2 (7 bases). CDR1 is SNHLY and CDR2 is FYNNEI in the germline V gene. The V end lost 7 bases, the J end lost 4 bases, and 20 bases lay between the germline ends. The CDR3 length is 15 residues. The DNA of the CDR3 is TGTGCCAGCATGAGAGGGGGGAGGGGGATTTACGAGCAGTACTTC. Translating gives CASMRGGRGIYEQYF.

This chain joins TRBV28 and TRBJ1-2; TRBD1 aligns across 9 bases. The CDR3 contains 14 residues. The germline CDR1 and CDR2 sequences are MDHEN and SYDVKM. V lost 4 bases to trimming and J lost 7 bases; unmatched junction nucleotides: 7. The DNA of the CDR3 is TGTGCCAGCAGTTCTCGGGACAGGGAATTTGGCTACACCTTC. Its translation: CASSSRDREFGYTF.

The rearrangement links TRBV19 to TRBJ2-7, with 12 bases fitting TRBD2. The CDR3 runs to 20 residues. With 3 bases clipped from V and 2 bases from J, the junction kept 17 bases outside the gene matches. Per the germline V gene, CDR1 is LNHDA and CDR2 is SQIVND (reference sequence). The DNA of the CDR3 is TGTGCCAGTAGTATGCCACCGGGACGAAAGACTAGCGGGAGAACCTACGAGCAGTACTTC. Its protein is CASSMPPGRKTSGRTYEQYF.

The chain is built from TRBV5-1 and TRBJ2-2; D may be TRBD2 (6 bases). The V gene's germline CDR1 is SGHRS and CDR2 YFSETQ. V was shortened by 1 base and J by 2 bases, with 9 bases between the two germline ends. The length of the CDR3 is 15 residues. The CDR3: CASSLPAGNTGELFF. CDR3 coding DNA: TGCGCCAGCAGCTTGCCAGCGGGTAACACCGGGGAGCTGTTTTTT.

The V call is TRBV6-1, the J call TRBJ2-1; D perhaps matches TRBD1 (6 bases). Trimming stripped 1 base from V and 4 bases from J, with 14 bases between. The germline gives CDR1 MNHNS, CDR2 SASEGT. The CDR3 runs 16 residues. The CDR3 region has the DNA TGTGCCAGCAGTGAAGACCGGGACATAGGGTACAATGAGCAGTTCTTC. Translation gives CASSEDRDIGYNEQFF.

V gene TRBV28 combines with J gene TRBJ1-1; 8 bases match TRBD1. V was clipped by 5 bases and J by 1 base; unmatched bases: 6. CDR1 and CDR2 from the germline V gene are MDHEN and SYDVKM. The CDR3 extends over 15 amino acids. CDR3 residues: CASSPRTGQNTEAFF. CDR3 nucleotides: TGTGCCAGCAGTCCTCGGACAGGGCAGAACACTGAAGCTTTCTTT.